The 14 T cell receptor beta chains given below trace back to one sample, sequenced in a study of shared clonotypes between healthy human individuals. Generated by immunoSEQ multiplex PCR, the TCRdb table keeps only in-frame clones and is missing some. Seen here are around 2,000,000 clones, 85% to 95% observed once, and the top ten hold over 1.5%. The naive CD8 population came from CD45RO-negative cells selected for CCR7, without terminally differentiated effector memory CD45RA+ cells. Sequenced input: naive CD8+ T cells from PBMCs. Receptors were obtained from a young man in good health. Some clones in this sample may be carry-over from other donors' samples.

The V and J genes are TRBV6-6 and TRBJ2-7; TRBD1 agrees at 7 bases. CDR3 length: 15 residues. CDR1 and CDR2 (germline): MNHNY, SVGAGI (reference sequence). Trimming at V came to 2 bases and at J to 4 bases, leaving 8 bases not matched to a gene. Written as DNA, the CDR3 is TGTGCCAGCAGTTACACCTCGACAGGGTGGTACGAGCAGTACTTC. This gives the protein CASSYTSTGWYEQYF.

This chain joins TRBV15 and TRBJ2-7; no firm D call. The CDR3 is 16 amino acids. V was clipped by 0 bases and J by 1 base, with 13 bases between them. Germline CDR1 and CDR2: LNHNV and YYDKDF (reference sequence). The CDR3 loop is CATSREWPASSYEQYF. CDR3 DNA: TGTGCCACCAGCAGAGAATGGCCAGCGTCTTCCTACGAGCAGTACTTC.

This sequence joins TRBV9 and TRBJ1-2, with TRBD1 matching over 7 bases. CDR3 length: 17 residues. Trimming at V came to 3 bases and at J to 6 bases, leaving 17 bases not matched to a gene. CDR1 SGDLS and CDR2 YYNGEE come from the germline V gene. The CDR3: CASSAPGGLAVEDGYTF. The CDR3 region has the DNA TGTGCCAGCAGCGCCCCAGGGGGGCTGGCAGTCGAGGATGGCTACACCTTC.

V gene TRBV14 combines with J gene TRBJ2-7; 8 bases map to TRBD2. CDR1 and CDR2 (germline): SGHDN, FVKESK. Losses at the gene ends were 2 bases for V and 5 bases for J; bases not matched to a gene: 8. This CDR3 comprises 15 residues. The CDR3 DNA reads TGTGCCAGCAGCCAACGTATTAGCGGGACACACGAGCAGTACTTC. It specifies CASSQRISGTHEQYF.

The V and J genes are TRBV6-6 and TRBJ1-5; D is unresolved. The CDR3 contains 15 residues. The ends were cut back, 3 bases at V and 6 bases at J, with 15 bases in the middle. In germline, CDR1 is MNHNY, CDR2 SVGAGI (reference sequence). This CDR3 is CASSYIYGAPQPQHF. In nucleotides, the CDR3 is TGTGCCAGCAGTTATATATATGGAGCCCCTCAGCCCCAGCATTTT.

On this clone itself: This sample also contains other DNA sequences that code for the same CDR3. The chain combines TRBV9 with TRBJ2-1, with a possible D match to TRBD2 (5 bases). Germline CDR1 SGDLS, CDR2 YYNGEE. The CDR3 has 13 amino acids. V shed 4 bases and J shed 3 bases, with 8 bases lying between them. The CDR3 DNA sequence: TGTGCCAGCAGCCCAGGACTCTACAATGAGCAGTTCTTC. Translated, it gives CASSPGLYNEQFF.

This rearrangement joins TRBV13 to TRBJ2-7, with TRBD2 as a possible D gene (5 bases). V was cut by 2 bases and J by 6 bases, with 17 bases left in between. The CDR3 runs 15 residues. Germline V lookup: CDR1 PRHDT, CDR2 FYEKMQ (reference sequence). In DNA form, the CDR3 reads TGTGCCAGCAGCTTACTGGGCGAGGGTTCGGTCGAGCAGTACTTC. Translating it yields CASSLLGEGSVEQYF.

Remarks on this clone: Other DNA sequences in this specimen translate into the identical CDR3. The V call is TRBV19, the J call TRBJ2-5; D not certain. CDR1 is LNHDA, CDR2 SQIVND, per germline (reference sequence). Trimming pared 1 base from V and 4 bases from J, leaving 7 bases between. This CDR3 is 13 amino acids long. CDR3 protein: CASSIASGETQYF. DNA of the CDR3: TGTGCCAGTAGTATAGCCTCCGGAGAGACCCAGTACTTC.

The V and J genes are TRBV19 and TRBJ1-4; D is undetermined. V lost 6 bases to trimming and J lost 12 bases, with 8 bases between them. The CDR3 runs to 10 residues. Germline V lookup: CDR1 LNHDA, CDR2 SQIVND (reference sequence). For the CDR3, the DNA is TGTGCCAGTAGCCGCGGGCAACTGTTTTTT. It codes for CASSRGQLFF.

This chain joins TRBV5-4 and TRBJ2-2, with a weak D call TRBD1 (6 bases). In germline, CDR1 is SGHNT, CDR2 YYREEE (reference sequence). V was clipped by 1 base and J by 4 bases, with 17 bases between them. The CDR3 has 17 amino acids. CDR3 sequence: CASSLWTHRVPTGELFF. CDR3 nucleotide sequence: TGTGCCAGCAGCTTGTGGACCCACAGGGTACCCACCGGGGAGCTGTTTTTT. Full variable domain (missing parts from reference TRBV5-4 and TRBJ2-2): ETGVTQSPTHLIKTRGQQVTLRCSSQSGHNTVSWYQQALGQGPQFIFQYYREEENGRGNFPPRFSGLQFPNYSSELNVNALELDDSALYLCASSLWTHRVPTGELFFGEGSRLTVL.

The chain employs TRBV30 and TRBJ1-1; D ambiguous. Germline V gene lookup returns CDR1 GTSNPN and CDR2 SVGIG (reference sequence). The CDR3 runs 10 residues. Trimming shortened V by 6 bases and J by 7 bases, and 9 bases separated the two germline ends. In nucleotides, the CDR3 is TGTGCCTGCGAGGACGGTGAAGCTTTCTTT. Its translation is CACEDGEAFF.

This clone was picked up a small number of times. The chain uses TRBV7-9 and TRBJ1-1; D is possibly TRBD1 (6 bases). CDR1 is SEHNR, CDR2 FQNEAQ, per germline (reference sequence). V was pared by 7 bases and J by 10 bases, with 16 bases between. The CDR3 spans 12 residues. CDR3 sequence: CASNQMIGGAFF. CDR3 nucleotide sequence: TGTGCCAGCAACCAAATGATAGGGGGAGCTTTCTTT.

This clone was picked up one time. The chain links TRBV6-5 to TRBJ2-7; D not resolved. Germline assignment: CDR1 MNHEY and CDR2 SVGAGI. The V end was cut by 6 bases, the J end by 0 bases, with 15 bases between. This CDR3 comprises 15 residues. This CDR3 reads CASSPGPLPSYEQYF. The DNA for the CDR3 is TGTGCCAGCAGCCCCGGCCCACTGCCCTCCTACGAGCAGTACTTC.

The V gene is TRBV7-9, the J gene TRBJ2-3; D is unresolved. Trimming left V 5 bases short and J 0 bases short, with 15 bases between. The germline V gene has CDR1 SEHNR and CDR2 FQNEAQ (reference sequence). The CDR3 is 16 residues long. The CDR3 spells CASSPFTAVSTDTQYF. In nucleotides, the CDR3 is TGTGCCAGCAGCCCCTTTACTGCGGTTAGCACAGATACGCAGTATTTT.